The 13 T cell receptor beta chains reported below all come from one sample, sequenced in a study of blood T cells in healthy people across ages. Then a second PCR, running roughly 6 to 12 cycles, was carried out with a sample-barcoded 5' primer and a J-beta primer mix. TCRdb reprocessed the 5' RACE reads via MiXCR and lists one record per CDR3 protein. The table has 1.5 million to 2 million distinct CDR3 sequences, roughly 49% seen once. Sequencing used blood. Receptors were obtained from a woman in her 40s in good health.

The CDR3 DNA is TGTGCCGGCAACACCGCTCCGGGACAGTCCTACGAGCAGTACTTC. The encoded protein is CAGNTAPGQSYEQYF. The rearrangement joins TRBV4-2 to TRBJ2-7; 7 nucleotides line up with TRBD1. V gave up 11 bases and J gave up 1 base; unmatched junction bases: 14. Germline V gene lookup returns CDR1 LGHNA and CDR2 YNFKEQ. This CDR3 contains 15 residues.

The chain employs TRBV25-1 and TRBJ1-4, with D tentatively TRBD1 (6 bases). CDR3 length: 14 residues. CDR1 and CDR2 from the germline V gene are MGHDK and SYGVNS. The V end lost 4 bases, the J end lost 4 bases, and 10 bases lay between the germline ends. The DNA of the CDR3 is TGTGCCAGCAGTGGGGGGGCCCTTAATGAAAAACTGTTTTTT. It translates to CASSGGALNEKLFF.

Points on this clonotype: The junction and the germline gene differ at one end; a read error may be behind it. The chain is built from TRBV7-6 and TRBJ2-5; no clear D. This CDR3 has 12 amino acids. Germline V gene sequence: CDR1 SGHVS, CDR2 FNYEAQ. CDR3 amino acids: CAGSYPRETQYF. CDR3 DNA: TGTGCCGGCAGCTACCCCCGGGAGACCCAGTACTTC.

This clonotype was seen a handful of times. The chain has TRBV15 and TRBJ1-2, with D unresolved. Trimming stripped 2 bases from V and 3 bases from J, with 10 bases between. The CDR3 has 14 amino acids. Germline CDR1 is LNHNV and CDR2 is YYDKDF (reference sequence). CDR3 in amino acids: CATSRLGRDYGYTF. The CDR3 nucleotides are TGTGCCACCAGCAGACTAGGGCGCGACTATGGCTACACCTTC.

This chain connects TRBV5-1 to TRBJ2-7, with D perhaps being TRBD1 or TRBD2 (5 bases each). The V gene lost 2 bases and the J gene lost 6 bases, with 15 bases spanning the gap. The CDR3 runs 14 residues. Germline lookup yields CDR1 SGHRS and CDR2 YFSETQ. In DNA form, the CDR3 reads TGCGCCAGCAGCTTAGGGTGGGGGTCAGGCGAGCAGTACTTC. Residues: CASSLGWGSGEQYF.

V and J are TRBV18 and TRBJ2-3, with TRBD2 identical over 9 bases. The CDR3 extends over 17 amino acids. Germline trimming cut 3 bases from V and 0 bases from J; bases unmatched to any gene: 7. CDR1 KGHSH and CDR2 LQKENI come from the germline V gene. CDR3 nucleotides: TGTGCCAGCTCACCCCGCGGTAGCGGGGGAAGCACAGATACGCAGTATTTT. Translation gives CASSPRGSGGSTDTQYF. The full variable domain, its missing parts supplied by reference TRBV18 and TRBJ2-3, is NAGVMQNPRHLVRRRGQEARLRCSPMKGHSHVYWYRQLPEEGLKFMVYLQKENIIDESGMPKERFSAEFPKEGPSILRIQQVVRGDSAAYFCASSPRGSGGSTDTQYFGPGTRLTVL.

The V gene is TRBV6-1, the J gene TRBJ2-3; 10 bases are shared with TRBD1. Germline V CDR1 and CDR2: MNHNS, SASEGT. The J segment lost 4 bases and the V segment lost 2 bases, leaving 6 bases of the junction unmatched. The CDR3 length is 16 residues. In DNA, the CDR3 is TGTGCCAGCAGTGAATCGGAGACAGGGGGCTCAGATACGCAGTATTTT. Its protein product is CASSESETGGSDTQYF.

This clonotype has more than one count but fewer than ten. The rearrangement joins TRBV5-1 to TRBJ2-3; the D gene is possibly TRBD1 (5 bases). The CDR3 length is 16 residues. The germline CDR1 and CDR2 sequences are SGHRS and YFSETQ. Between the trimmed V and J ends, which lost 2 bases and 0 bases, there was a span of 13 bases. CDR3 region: CASSFSLDSSTDTQYF. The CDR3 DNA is TGCGCCAGCAGCTTTTCCCTTGACAGTAGCACAGATACGCAGTATTTT.

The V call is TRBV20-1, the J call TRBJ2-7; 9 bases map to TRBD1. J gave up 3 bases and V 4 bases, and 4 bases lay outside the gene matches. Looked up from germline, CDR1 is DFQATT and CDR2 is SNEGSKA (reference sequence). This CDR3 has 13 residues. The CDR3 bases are TGCAGTGCTACCGGACAGGGGAACTACGAGCAGTACTTC. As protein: CSATGQGNYEQYF.

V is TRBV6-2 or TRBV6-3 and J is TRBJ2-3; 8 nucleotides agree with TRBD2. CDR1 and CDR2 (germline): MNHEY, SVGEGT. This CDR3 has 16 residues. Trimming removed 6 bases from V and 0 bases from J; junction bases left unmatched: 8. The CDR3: CASSTPGGISTDTQYF. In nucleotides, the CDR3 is TGTGCCAGCAGCACACCGGGGGGGATAAGCACAGATACGCAGTATTTT.

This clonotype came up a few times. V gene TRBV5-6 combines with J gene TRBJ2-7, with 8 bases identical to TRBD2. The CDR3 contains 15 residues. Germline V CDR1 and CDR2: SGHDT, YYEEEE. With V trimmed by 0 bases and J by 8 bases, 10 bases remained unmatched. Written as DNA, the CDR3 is TGTGCCAGCAGCTTGGAGCCGGGGGGGACACGGAAGCAGTACTTC. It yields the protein CASSLEPGGTRKQYF.

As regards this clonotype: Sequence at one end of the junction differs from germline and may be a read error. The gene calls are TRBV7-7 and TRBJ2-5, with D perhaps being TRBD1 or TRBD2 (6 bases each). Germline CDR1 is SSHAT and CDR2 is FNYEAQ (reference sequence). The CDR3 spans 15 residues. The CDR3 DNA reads TGTGCTAGCAGCAGCGGCCCGGGGGCAAAAGAGACCCAGTACTTC. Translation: CASSSGPGAKETQYF.

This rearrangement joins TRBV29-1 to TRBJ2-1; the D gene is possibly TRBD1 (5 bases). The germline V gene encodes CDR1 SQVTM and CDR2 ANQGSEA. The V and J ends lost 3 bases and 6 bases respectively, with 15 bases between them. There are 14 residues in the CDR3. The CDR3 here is CSVEGFGRGNEQFF. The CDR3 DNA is TGCAGCGTTGAGGGGTTTGGAAGGGGCAATGAGCAGTTCTTC.